The rows below give T cell receptor beta chains drawn from one sample of a study of neurological immune-mediated disorders. A single record per CDR3 protein comes from TCRdb applying MiXCR to the 5' RACE reads. The sample includes over 45,000 distinct CDR3 sequences, about 26% of them seen just once. Sequencing was done on a sample of PBMCs. Receptor source: a woman aged 70-85 years in good health. Both conserved end residues are part of each CDR3. The D gene is left open where the match is weak. Clone size is stated in some rows and not others, as once, few, many or a class when expanded.

>TRBD2|TRBJ2-7|TRBV5-1|many
TGCGCCAGCAGCGCAACCGGGACTAGCTACGACGAGCAGTACTTC
CASSATGTSYDEQYF
>NA|TRBJ1-2|TRBV25-1|once
TGTGCCAGCAGTGGAGAGGGGGTGTATGGCTACACCTTC
CASSGEGVYGYTF
>NA|TRBJ2-3|TRBV12-3/TRBV12-4|many
TGTGCCAGCAGTTTAATCACAGATACGCAGTATTTT
CASSLITDTQYF
>NA|TRBJ1-1|TRBV12-3/TRBV12-4|many
TGTGCCAGCAGTACAGGGATAGGCACTGAAGCTTTCTTT
CASSTGIGTEAFF
>NA|TRBJ1-1|TRBV29-1|NA
TGCAGCGTTGTTCTGGGTTGGGACACTGAAGCTTTCTTT
CSVVLGWDTEAFF
>TRBD2|TRBJ2-7|TRBV4-3|many
TGCGCCAGCAGCCAAGATAATGTAGTGAGGGGACTAGCGGGAATTTCCTACGAGCAGTACTTC
CASSQDNVVRGLAGISYEQYF
>NA|TRBJ2-3|TRBV27|NA
TGTGCCAGCGCTCGTCTAGGCCTTTACACAGATACGCAGTATTTT
CASARLGLYTDTQYF
>NA|TRBJ1-1|TRBV5-1|many
TGCGCCAGCAGCTTGTTTCCAGGGGAAGCTTTCTTT
CASSLFPGEAFF
>NA|TRBJ2-7|TRBV9|few
TGTGCCAGCAGCACACGACAGGACTCCTACGAGCAGTACTTC
CASSTRQDSYEQYF
>TRBD2|TRBJ2-1|TRBV5-1|many
TGCGCCAGCAGCGGCTGGACTAGCGCTGAAAATGAGCAGTTCTTC
CASSGWTSAENEQFF
>NA|TRBJ1-4|TRBV3-1|many
TGTGCCAGCAGCCAAGTGGAGGAAAAACTGTTTTTT
CASSQVEEKLFF
>NA|TRBJ1-2|TRBV5-1|many
TGCGCCAGCAGGCCTTCGACAGAGCCACTCTATGGCTACACCTTC
CASRPSTEPLYGYTF
>TRBD2|TRBJ2-2|TRBV9|many
TGTGCCAGCAGCGTAGTTAGCGGGAGGGCCCCCGGGGAGCTGTTTTTT
CASSVVSGRAPGELFF
>NA|TRBJ1-2|TRBV20-1|NA
TGCAGTGCTAGCCTGATAACATTTTCAGCTAACTATGGCTACACCTTC
CSASLITFSANYGYTF
>NA|TRBJ2-1|TRBV20-1|many
TGCAGTCCGAAGAGCAACAATGAGCAGTTCTTC
CSPKSNNEQFF
>TRBD1|TRBJ1-1|TRBV6-6|many
TGTGCCAGCAGCGGGACAGCGATTAACACTGAAGCTTTCTTT
CASSGTAINTEAFF
>NA|TRBJ1-1|TRBV29-1|many
TGCAGCGGTGAGGGACAGAACACTGAAGCTTTCTTT
CSGEGQNTEAFF
>TRBD2|TRBJ2-1|TRBV4-1|many
TGCGCCAGCAGCGAACGACTAGCGGGAGTCTATGAGCAGTTCTTC
CASSERLAGVYEQFF
>NA|TRBJ2-7|TRBV18|NA
TGTGCCAGCGCAGGCGCAGTCCCATCCATCTCCGAGCAGTACTTC
CASAGAVPSISEQYF
>TRBD1|TRBJ1-2|TRBV11-2|NA
TGTGCCAGCAGCCGGAGGGGACAGAACTATGGCTACACCTTC
CASSRRGQNYGYTF
>NA|TRBJ1-6|TRBV2|many
TGTGCCAGCAGGACCTCGGAATCCTATAATTCACCCCTCCACTTT
CASRTSESYNSPLHF
>NA|TRBJ2-5|TRBV18|many
TGTGCCAGCTCACTCCCGGCAAGCCTGGGAGAGACCCAGTACTTC
CASSLPASLGETQYF
>NA|TRBJ1-1|TRBV12-3/TRBV12-4|many
TGTGCCAGCAGCCGGGAGGGCACTGAAGCTTTCTTT
CASSREGTEAFF
>TRBD2|TRBJ2-3|TRBV12-3/TRBV12-4|many
TGTGCCAGCAGTCCTAGGGTAGCGGGAGGGTCAGATACGCAGTATTTT
CASSPRVAGGSDTQYF
>NA|TRBJ2-7|TRBV3-1|many
TGTGCCAGCAGCCCCTTTTATGTGGCGAGCTCCTACGAGCAGTACTTC
CASSPFYVASSYEQYF
>TRBD2|TRBJ2-3|TRBV29-1|few
TGCAGCGTTGGCCTAGCGGGGGGGCGCGGCACAGATACGCAGTATTTT
CSVGLAGGRGTDTQYF
>TRBD2|TRBJ2-3|TRBV7-2|NA
TGTGCCAGCAGCTCTAGCGGGACTAGCACAGATACGCAGTATTTT
CASSSSGTSTDTQYF
>NA|TRBJ2-5|TRBV7-2|many
TGTGCCAGCAGCTCACAGGGTTCTATCCAAGAGACCCAGTACTTC
CASSSQGSIQETQYF
>TRBD1|TRBJ2-7|TRBV7-3|NA
TGTGCCAGCAGTCGGGACAGAGGGATCCCCTACGAGCAGTACTTC
CASSRDRGIPYEQYF
>NA|TRBJ2-5|TRBV29-1|many
TGCAGCGTTCAGACACCACAAGAGACCCAGTACTTC
CSVQTPQETQYF
>TRBD1|TRBJ2-7|TRBV9|few
TGTGCCAGCAGCGCGGGGGACAGGGCCTCCTACGAGCAGTACTTC
CASSAGDRASYEQYF
>NA|TRBJ2-5|TRBV7-2|few
TGTGCCAGCAGCTCTGGAAGAGAGACCCAGTACTTC
CASSSGRETQYF
>TRBD2|TRBJ2-1|TRBV15|many
TGTGCCACCAGCAGACCAGCGGGAGGGCTAATTTACAATGAGCAGTTCTTC
CATSRPAGGLIYNEQFF
>TRBD2|TRBJ2-5|TRBV9|NA
TGTGCCAGCAGCGTAGGTGGGCAGCGGGGGGCACAAGAGACCCAGTACTTC
CASSVGGQRGAQETQYF
>NA|TRBJ2-5|TRBV29-1|medium-sized
TGCAGCGGTGGGAAAGAGACCCAGTACTTC
CSGGKETQYF
>TRBD2|TRBJ2-1|TRBV10-3|NA
TGTGCCATCAGTGGGGGGCTAGCGGGAGAGGTTAATGAGCAGTTCTTC
CAISGGLAGEVNEQFF
>NA|TRBJ2-7|TRBV10-3|many
TGTGCCATCAGTGAGTCCCTCGGGAATACCTACGAGCAGTACTTC
CAISESLGNTYEQYF
>TRBD1|TRBJ1-6|TRBV5-5|few
TGTGCCAGCAGCTACCGACAGGGGTCGAATTCACCCCTCCACTTT
CASSYRQGSNSPLHF
>NA|TRBJ2-5|TRBV28|NA
TGTGCCAGCAGTCTCACGGGGGCCGGTGAGACCCAGTACTTC
CASSLTGAGETQYF
>TRBD2|TRBJ2-3|TRBV20-1|many
TGCAGTGCTAGGCTAGCGGGACCGACTAGCACAGATACGCAGTATTTT
CSARLAGPTSTDTQYF
>TRBD1|TRBJ1-1|TRBV7-8|many
TGTGCCAGCAGCAGGACAGGGGGTTCGCCTGAAGCTTTCTTT
CASSRTGGSPEAFF
>NA|TRBJ1-1|TRBV5-4|many
TGTGCCAGCAGCCTAAACCCCGGGTTGAACACTGAAGCTTTCTTT
CASSLNPGLNTEAFF
>TRBD2|TRBJ2-1|TRBV4-1|many
TGCGCCAGCAGCCAAGATCGTGTGGGACTACATTACAATGAGCAGTTCTTC
CASSQDRVGLHYNEQFF
>TRBD1|TRBJ1-3|TRBV5-4|many
TGTGCCAGCAGCTTGAGGACAGGGGGCGGAAACACCATATATTTT
CASSLRTGGGNTIYF
>TRBD1|TRBJ1-3|TRBV20-1|NA
TGCAGTGCTAGGGACAGGGCTGGAAACACCATATATTTT
CSARDRAGNTIYF
>TRBD2|TRBJ2-1|TRBV6-2/TRBV6-3|few
TGTGCCAGCAGTACCAGCGGGGGGGCCCTTGAGCAGTTCTTC
CASSTSGGALEQFF
>NA|TRBJ1-2|TRBV5-1|NA
TGCGCCAGCAGCTTGGGGGACCCCGGAGGTGGCTACACCTTC
CASSLGDPGGGYTF
>NA|TRBJ2-1|TRBV28|NA
TGTGCCAGCAGTTTGAGAGATGAGCAGTTCTTC
CASSLRDEQFF
>NA|TRBJ1-2|TRBV7-2|medium-sized
TGTGCCAGCAGCGTGACGCAGAACTATGGCTACACCTTC
CASSVTQNYGYTF
>NA|TRBJ2-5|TRBV5-1|many
TGCGCCAGCAGCTGGAACGGGGTCCTTCAAGAGACCCAGTACTTC
CASSWNGVLQETQYF
>NA|TRBJ1-1|TRBV20-1|NA
TGCAGTGCCAACATCTTGAGGGCGATGAACACTGAAGCTTTCTTT
CSANILRAMNTEAFF
>TRBD1|TRBJ1-2|TRBV5-1|many
TGCGCCAGCAGCTTAATTGGGGGGACAGATGGCTACACCTTC
CASSLIGGTDGYTF
>NA|TRBJ2-2|TRBV20-1|many
TGCAGTGCTAGGCCCAGAGTCTCCACCGGGGAGCTGTTTTTT
CSARPRVSTGELFF
>NA|TRBJ2-1|TRBV5-1|many
TGCGCCAGCAGCAACCGGGACACACGTCTGTCGAATGAGCAGTTCTTC
CASSNRDTRLSNEQFF